This paragraph reports one TCR beta chain. This entry is derived from a study of CD8 T cells in Susac syndrome. The V end lost 4 bases, the J end lost 8 bases, and 9 bases lay between the germline ends. The CDR3 loop spans 13 amino acids. Random hexamers served to reverse transcribe roughly 0.45 to 1 ug RNA. TCR beta CDR3 was amplified by immunoSEQ multiplex PCR. This amplification extended across 54 Vbeta and 13 Jbeta segments. TCRdb independently ran MiXCR on the immunoSEQ multiplex PCR reads; one entry per CDR3 protein. The sample has 200,000 to 250,000 distinct CDR3 sequences; roughly 94% are singletons.

The specimen sequenced was CD4+ T cells from PBMCs. The chain combines TRBV12-3 or TRBV12-4 with TRBJ1-6; D is unclear. This clonotype was obtained from a human donor with multiple sclerosis. The CDR3 region is CASSSYSYSPLHF. CDR3 DNA: TGTGCCAGCAGTTCCTACAGTTATTCACCCCTCCACTTT.